The 15 T cell receptor beta chains listed next were all sequenced from one sample in a study of lung T cells in sarcoidosis with Löfgren's syndrome. TCRdb processed the reads anew with MiXCR; each CDR3 protein has one entry. The data hold fewer than 5,000 distinct CDR3 sequences, with about a fifth observed a single time. Sample: CD4+ T cells from bronchoalveolar lavage. The source of these receptors is a human donor with sarcoidosis (Löfgren's syndrome or another form), or a control subject (not recorded which).

In its sample, this clonotype is medium-sized (0.01 to 0.1%). The gene calls are TRBV6-6 and TRBJ1-5; tentatively, D is TRBD1 (5 bases). CDR1 and CDR2 from the germline V gene are MNHNY and SVGAGI (reference sequence). CDR3 length equals 13 residues. With 2 bases removed from V and 5 bases from J, the gap between germline ends came to 7 bases. CDR3 in DNA: TGTGCCAGCAGTTACAAGGGGCATCAGCCCCAGCATTTT. This translates into CASSYKGHQPQHF.

This clonotype was detected ten times or more. The V gene is TRBV6-4, the J gene TRBJ2-3; 11 bases map to TRBD1. There are 15 residues in the CDR3. J was trimmed by 5 bases and V by 5 bases; bases with no gene match: 6. Germline V CDR1 and CDR2: MRHNA, SNTAGT. The CDR3 sequence is CASSRGQGARDTQYF. The CDR3 DNA sequence: TGTGCCAGCAGTAGAGGACAGGGGGCTAGAGATACGCAGTATTTT.

This clonotype ranks as medium-sized. The rearrangement uses TRBV7-9 and TRBJ2-5; 9 nucleotides match TRBD1. CDR3 length: 16 amino acids. The germline CDR1 and CDR2 sequences are SEHNR and FQNEAQ (reference sequence). J was trimmed by 2 bases and V by 4 bases; bases with no gene match: 8. The CDR3 DNA is TGTGCCAGCAGCTCATCCGGGACAGGGAGACAAGAGACCCAGTACTTC. Translating gives CASSSSGTGRQETQYF.

In its sample, this clonotype ranks as medium-sized. The rearrangement links TRBV2 to TRBJ1-1; TRBD1 matches at 7 bases. The CDR3 is 14 residues long. V lost 3 bases and J lost 4; bases outside the gene matches: 5. Germline V lookup: CDR1 SNHLY, CDR2 FYNNEI. CDR3 sequence: CASSEWQGVTEAFF. The DNA of the CDR3 is TGTGCCAGCAGTGAGTGGCAGGGGGTCACTGAAGCTTTCTTT.

This clonotype was counted at least ten times. The chain uses TRBV2 and TRBJ1-5, with 7 nucleotides matching TRBD1. Per the germline V gene, CDR1 is SNHLY and CDR2 is FYNNEI. V gave up 8 bases and J gave up 5 bases; unmatched junction bases: 9. The CDR3 is made up of 14 amino acids. The CDR3 coding sequence is TGTGCCAGCGTGGAGGACAGGACTTATCAGCCCCAGCATTTT. Its translation is CASVEDRTYQPQHF. The variable domain in full, completed from reference TRBV2 and TRBJ1-5, reads EPEVTQTPSHQVTQMGQEVILRCVPISNHLYFYWYRQILGQKVEFLVSFYNNEISEKSEIFDDQFSVERPDGSNFTLKIRSTKLEDSAMYFCASVEDRTYQPQHFGDGTRLSIL.

V usage is TRBV11-2 and J usage is TRBJ2-5, with 8 nucleotides matching TRBD2. The V gene's germline CDR1 is SGHAT and CDR2 FQNNGV. The V segment lost 7 bases and the J segment 7 bases; nucleotides outside the gene matches: 11. CDR3 length: 14 amino acids. The CDR3 reads CASTREAYYGTQYF. In DNA form, the CDR3 reads TGTGCCAGCACGCGGGAGGCGTATTATGGGACCCAGTACTTC.

This clonotype was found many times. V usage is TRBV10-3 and J usage is TRBJ2-1; D is perhaps TRBD1 or TRBD2 (5 bases each). Trimming removed 6 bases from V and 0 bases from J, with 15 bases in between. This CDR3 has 16 residues. Per the germline V gene, CDR1 is ENHRY and CDR2 is SYGVKD. CDR3 region: CAIRGDGSSSYNEQFF. The DNA for the CDR3 is TGTGCCATCAGGGGGGACGGTAGTAGCTCCTACAATGAGCAGTTCTTC.

This clonotype rates as medium-sized. The rearrangement uses TRBV7-2 and TRBJ2-1; weak D call: TRBD1 (6 bases). With 1 base removed from V and 3 bases from J, the gap between germline ends came to 7 bases. CDR1 and CDR2 from the germline V gene are SGHTA and FQGNSA. This CDR3 comprises 14 residues. CDR3 sequence (DNA): TGTGCCAGCAGCTTAGTAGGGGGCTACAATGAGCAGTTCTTC. Its translation is CASSLVGGYNEQFF.

This clonotype came up many times. The rearrangement uses TRBV10-2 and TRBJ2-5, with D possibly being TRBD2 (6 bases). Trimming removed 5 bases at V and 5 bases at J, with 21 bases between. The CDR3 extends over 16 amino acids. Germline V gene data show CDR1 as WSHSY and CDR2 as SAAADI. CDR3 in amino acids: CASSNLQLGLRETQYF. For the CDR3, the DNA is TGCGCCAGCAGTAATCTCCAGTTGGGACTTAGGGAGACCCAGTACTTC.

This clonotype was observed many times. V gene TRBV5-4 combines with J gene TRBJ1-2, with D unresolved. V dropped 4 bases and J dropped 1 base, with 8 bases sitting between them. CDR1 and CDR2 from the germline V gene are SGHNT and YYREEE (reference sequence). This CDR3 has 13 residues. The CDR3: CASSHQNNYGYTF. CDR3 coding DNA: TGTGCCAGCAGCCACCAAAATAACTATGGCTACACCTTC.

In its sample, this clonotype is medium-sized. The V gene is TRBV28, the J gene TRBJ1-5, with D tentatively TRBD1 (6 bases). Germline CDR1 reads MDHEN; CDR2 reads SYDVKM. Deletions cut 10 bases from V and 0 bases from J, with 25 bases between. The CDR3 has 18 amino acids. The CDR3 DNA follows: TGTGCCATCGAGAAAAGGGGGAAGACCCTCTATAGCAATCAGCCCCAGCATTTT. It specifies CAIEKRGKTLYSNQPQHF.

This clonotype is medium-sized by share. As DNA, the CDR3 is TGTGCCAGCAGAGTACAAGCAGATACGCAGTATTTT. This codes for CASRVQADTQYF. The chain recombines TRBV6-1 with TRBJ2-3; D is undetermined. Per germline, CDR1 MNHNS and CDR2 SASEGT. V was shortened by 6 bases and J by 4 bases, with 8 bases between the two germline ends. The CDR3 is 12 residues long.

This clonotype is labeled as medium-sized. The J gene is TRBJ2-5, the V gene TRBV20-1; the D call may be TRBD1 or TRBD2 (6 bases each). The CDR3 contains 14 residues. The ends were cut back, 4 bases at V and 7 bases at J, with 19 bases in the middle. CDR1 DFQATT and CDR2 SNEGSKA come from the germline V gene (reference sequence). CDR3 sequence reads: CSAIPTSGAGTQYF. The CDR3 bases are TGCAGTGCTATTCCCACTTCGGGGGCCGGGACCCAGTACTTC.

The sample holds many counts of this clonotype. The rearrangement links TRBV5-1 to TRBJ2-7; either TRBD1 or TRBD2 may supply D (5 bases each). Trimming pared 0 bases from V and 5 bases from J, leaving 12 bases between. Germline lookup yields CDR1 SGHRS and CDR2 YFSETQ. The CDR3 runs 14 residues. The CDR3 coding sequence is TGCGCCAGCAGCTTGGCCGGGACCCCAGACGAGCAGTACGTC. Amino acids: CASSLAGTPDEQYV.

This clonotype was detected many times. The chain couples TRBV5-5 to TRBJ2-3; no reliable D call. V dropped 1 base and J dropped 4 bases, with 4 bases sitting between them. The CDR3 contains 12 residues. CDR1 and CDR2 (germline): SGHKS, YYEKEE (reference sequence). The CDR3 DNA reads as TGTGCCAGCAGCTTGAATCCAGATACGCAGTATTTT. Translation gives CASSLNPDTQYF.